Listed below are T cell receptor beta chains from one sample, sequenced in a study of metastatic and nonmetastatic thyroid tumors. TCRdb called clones again from the PCR reads with MiXCR. This sample has 50,000 to 70,000 clones; 4% to 5% occur once, and the top ten carry 20% to 25%. Sequencing was carried out using blood. Every receptor here comes from a female donor with papillary thyroid cancer or a benign thyroid nodule (not recorded which). Some clones in this sample may be carry-over from other donors' samples. CDR3s include the opening cysteine and the closing phenylalanine or tryptophan. The order of the fields is V gene, J gene, clone size, CDR3 protein. Not every row has a clone size; where given, it reads once, few, many or a size class.

TRBV7-9	TRBJ2-7	many	CASSLGDEQYF
TRBV3-1	TRBJ2-1	many	CASSQEGGTGQFF
TRBV6-2/TRBV6-3	TRBJ2-7	many	CASSGMAGTGSDEQYF
TRBV30	TRBJ1-5	many	CAWSKGGDQPQHF
TRBV5-8	TRBJ1-3	many	CASSLWTSESGNTIYF
TRBV24-1	TRBJ2-3	many	CAAGGGTDTQYF
TRBV4-2	TRBJ2-3	few	CASSQDAQYTDTQYF
TRBV24-1	TRBJ1-5	many	CATSDDRFNQPQHF
TRBV10-3	TRBJ2-3	many	CAISESLAAGTDTQYF
TRBV30	TRBJ1-3	many	CAGDDGTGILHTIYF
TRBV5-4	TRBJ1-4	-	CASSSGAAGEKLFF
TRBV7-9	TRBJ2-7	many	CASSPGQGQSEQYF
TRBV24-1	TRBJ2-1	many	CATSDRGTSGSKNEQFF
TRBV7-9	TRBJ2-7	many	CASSPLWDRDHEQYF
TRBV5-1	TRBJ2-1	many	CASSPPRGGALYNEQFF
TRBV7-3	TRBJ2-3	few	CASSLGGCATHTDTQYF
TRBV16	TRBJ2-1	many	CASSQGQGQFF
TRBV20-1	TRBJ2-7	many	CSAKPGLANYEQYF
TRBV12-3/TRBV12-4	TRBJ1-5	-	CARSPTTGALNQPQQF
TRBV12-3/TRBV12-4	TRBJ2-7	medium-sized	CASSMGTGYVEQYF
TRBV4-1	TRBJ2-1	many	CASSHLRRRTGVDEQFF
TRBV4-2	TRBJ2-4	-	CASSQEIGNRMGIQYF